This is a list of T cell receptor beta chains from one sample in a study of blood T cell repertoires in COVID-19. Here immunoSEQ multiplex PCR was the method, and the copy in TCRdb shows in-frame clones only, minus some. Here the sample spans fewer than 250,000 clones, approximately 80% being singletons. The sample was peripheral blood. The source is a woman aged 50 to 65 with acute or convalescent COVID-19. Each CDR3 is given with its conserved first and last residue. The D gene is left open where the match is weak. Clone size is not always given. Where it is, it says once, few, many or a class for expanded clones.

clone_size j_call v_call d_call cdr3_nt cdr3_aa
. TRBJ2-3 TRBV12-5 . TGTGCTAGTGGTTTGGAGACTAGATCAGATACGCAGTATTTT CASGLETRSDTQYF
. TRBJ2-5 TRBV27 TRBD2 TGTGCCAGCAGTGCCAGACTAGCGGGAGGGCCAAAGGGAGAGACCCAGTACTTC CASSARLAGGPKGETQYF
. TRBJ2-1 TRBV7-9 TRBD2 TGTGCCAGCAGCTTAGGCAAAGCGGGAGTGAAAAGAACCTACAATGAGCAGTTCTTC CASSLGKAGVKRTYNEQFF
. TRBJ2-7 TRBV7-8 TRBD1 TGTGCCAGCAGCTATACGGCGGGACAGGGGAGGCCCTACGAGCAGTACTTC CASSYTAGQGRPYEQYF
. TRBJ2-1 TRBV5-4 . TGTGCCAGCAGGAGGTGGGTAGGAGATGAGCAGTTCTTC CASRRWVGDEQFF
. TRBJ2-3 TRBV11-3 . TGTGCCAGCAGCTTCCGTAGCACAGATACGCAGTATTTT CASSFRSTDTQYF
. TRBJ1-5 TRBV18 TRBD1 TGTGCCAGCTCAACCGACAGGGCTCAGCCCCAGCATTTT CASSTDRAQPQHF
. TRBJ2-3 TRBV7-9 . TGTGCCAGCAGCTTACTGTCTACCTCGCAGTATTTT CASSLLSTSQYF
. TRBJ2-2 TRBV4-1 TRBD2 TGCGCCAGCAGCCATCTGCGGGGGGGTAACACCGGGGAGCTGTTTTTT CASSHLRGGNTGELFF
. TRBJ2-3 TRBV20-1 . TGCAGTGCTAGTGGGCTAGCTGATACGCAGTATTTT CSASGLADTQYF
medium-sized TRBJ1-4 TRBV27 . TGTGCCAGCAGTACTACGAATGAAAAACTGTTTTTT CASSTTNEKLFF
few TRBJ1-1 TRBV12-3/TRBV12-4 TRBD1 TGTGCCAGAAGGACAGGGTTACGTTTGGCTTTCTTT CARRTGLRLAFF
. TRBJ2-1 TRBV20-1 . TGCAGTGCTAGACTAGTGAATGAGCAGTTCTTC CSARLVNEQFF
. TRBJ2-7 TRBV28 . TGTGCCAGCAGTTTATCTGTCAGCTCCTACGAGCAGTACTTC CASSLSVSSYEQYF
few TRBJ1-5 TRBV2 . TGTGCCAGCAAATGGAGACAGAATCAGCCCCAGCATTTT CASKWRQNQPQHF
. TRBJ1-5 TRBV19 . TGTGCCAGTAGTATGAGGGTCAAATATAGCAATCAGCCCCAGCATTTT CASSMRVKYSNQPQHF
. TRBJ2-2 TRBV27 TRBD1 TGTGCCAGCAGTCCCACCGGGACAGCCCTGACCGGGGAGCTGTTTTTT CASSPTGTALTGELFF
. TRBJ1-5 TRBV15 . TGTGCCACCAGCAGAGTACTGATGGGCGATAGCAATCAGCCCCAGCATTTT CATSRVLMGDSNQPQHF
. TRBJ1-1 TRBV5-1 . TGCGCCAGTACCCGAAATGGGGGCTCCAACACTGAAGCTTTCTTT CASTRNGGSNTEAFF
few TRBJ2-3 TRBV7-9 TRBD1 TGTGCCACCTCCAACAGGGGGCCAGATACGCAGTATTTT CATSNRGPDTQYF
once TRBJ2-1 TRBV4-3 TRBD1 TGCGCCAGCAGCCAAGTAGTTTCAGGGGGCTTGGGATCTGATGAGCAGTTCTTC CASSQVVSGGLGSDEQFF
. TRBJ2-2 TRBV5-6 . TGTGCCAGCAGCTTGGGATCGGTCTGGCGGGAAGTGAACACCGGGGAGCTGTTTTTT CASSLGSVWREVNTGELFF
. TRBJ1-2 TRBV5-4 . TGTGCCAGCAGCTTGGATACGGGAGGAGGAGGCTACACCTTC CASSLDTGGGGYTF
. TRBJ1-1 TRBV28 TRBD1 TGTGCCAGCAGGAGACAGGGACTTTCCGAAGCTTTCTTT CASRRQGLSEAFF
. TRBJ2-3 TRBV10-3 . TGTGCCATCAGGTGGAGCCCAACGGATACGCAGTATTTT CAIRWSPTDTQYF
. TRBJ2-4 TRBV20-1 . TGCAGTGCAGTCCAGAAAAACATTCAGTACTTC CSAVQKNIQYF
once TRBJ2-6 TRBV27 . TGTGCCAGCAGTTTTAGTTCTGGGGCCAACGTCCTGACTTTC CASSFSSGANVLTF
. TRBJ1-1 TRBV4-2 . TGTGCCAGCAGCCAAGCGGATAGCAGAAACACTGAAGCTTTCTTT CASSQADSRNTEAFF
. TRBJ1-6 TRBV21-1 . TGTGCCAGCAGCAAGGGAGGGGCCAGGGGCCTTAATTCTTCACCCCTCCACTTT CASSKGGARGLNSSPLHF
. TRBJ1-5 TRBV30 . TGTGCCTGGAGCTTCCGTGGCAGTAGCAATCAGCCCCAGCATTTT CAWSFRGSSNQPQHF
. TRBJ1-2 TRBV7-9 . TGTGCCAGCAGCCCCCCCTGGGGGCGTGGCTATGGCTACACCTTC CASSPPWGRGYGYTF
. TRBJ2-1 TRBV21-1 . TGTGCCAGCAGCGTATCCAGTCTAGTTTTTTCCTACAATGAGCAGTTCTTC CASSVSSLVFSYNEQFF
. TRBJ1-6 TRBV4-2 . TGTGCCAGCAGCCAAGACCCGGGAGTGGGGAATTCACCCCTCCACTTT CASSQDPGVGNSPLHF
. TRBJ2-1 TRBV28 . TGTGCCAGCAGTTTGGCGGCTGTTATCTGGCCTGAGCAGTTCTTC CASSLAAVIWPEQFF
. TRBJ2-5 TRBV10-2 TRBD2 TGCGCCAGCAGCAAGAGGACTAGCGGGAGCGGGGTGGAAGAGACCCAGTACTTC CASSKRTSGSGVEETQYF
once TRBJ1-1 TRBV6-2/TRBV6-3 . TGTGCCAGCAGTTCCGGGAACACTGAAGCTTTCTTT CASSSGNTEAFF
. TRBJ2-4 TRBV6-2/TRBV6-3 . TGTGCCAGCAGTTACCGTGACAGGGCCAAAAACATTCAGTACTTC CASSYRDRAKNIQYF
once TRBJ2-2 TRBV4-1 TRBD2 TGCGCCAGCAGCCAAGGACTAGCGGGGAACACCGGGGAGCTGTTTTTT CASSQGLAGNTGELFF
. TRBJ1-2 TRBV28 . TGTGCCAGCAGTCCGCCCGGCAGGGCAGATGGCTACACCTTC CASSPPGRADGYTF
. TRBJ2-2 TRBV11-2 . TGTGCCAGCAGACTGGACAGGAACACCGGGGAGCTGTTTTTT CASRLDRNTGELFF
few TRBJ1-5 TRBV2 . TGTGCCAGCAGTGAAGAGGCCAGGGGTGGCAATCAGCCCCAGCATTTT CASSEEARGGNQPQHF
once TRBJ2-1 TRBV28 . TGTGCCAGCAGTTGGGCCAATGAGCAGTTCTTC CASSWANEQFF
once TRBJ1-5 TRBV19 . TGTGCCAGTAGTATGAGGGAGGGCAATCAGCCCCAGCATTTT CASSMREGNQPQHF
. TRBJ1-5 TRBV28 TRBD1 TGTGCCAGCAGTCCTGGACAGGGGGACAATCAGCCCCAGCATTTT CASSPGQGDNQPQHF
. TRBJ1-4 TRBV4-2 . TGTGCCAGCAGCCAAGATTCAGCAGGGAAATTGACTAATGAAAAACTGTTTTTT CASSQDSAGKLTNEKLFF
. TRBJ2-7 TRBV3-1/TRBV3-2 . TGTGCCAGCAGCCAAGAACGGACTTCGTACGAGCAGTACTTC CASSQERTSYEQYF
. TRBJ2-2 TRBV5-1 TRBD2 TGCGCCAGCAGTTTAAGGACTAGCGCCACCGGGGAGCTGTTTTTT CASSLRTSATGELFF
. TRBJ2-3 TRBV24-1 TRBD1 TGTGCCACCAAGGGGGCACACTGGGATACGCAGTATTTT CATKGAHWDTQYF
. TRBJ1-5 TRBV3-1/TRBV3-2 . TGTGCCAGCAGCCAATGGTCCGGGGGGCGAAGCAATCAGCCCCAGCATTTT CASSQWSGGRSNQPQHF